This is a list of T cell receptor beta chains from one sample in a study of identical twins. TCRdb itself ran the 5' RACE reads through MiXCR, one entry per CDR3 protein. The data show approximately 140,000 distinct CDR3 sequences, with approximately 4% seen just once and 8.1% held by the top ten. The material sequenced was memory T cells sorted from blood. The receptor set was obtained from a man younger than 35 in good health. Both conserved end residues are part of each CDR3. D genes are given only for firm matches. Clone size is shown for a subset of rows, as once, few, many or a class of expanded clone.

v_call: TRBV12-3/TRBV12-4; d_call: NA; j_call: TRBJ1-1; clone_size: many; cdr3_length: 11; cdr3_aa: CASMGGTEAFF; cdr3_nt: TGTGCCAGCATGGGAGGTACTGAAGCTTTCTTT
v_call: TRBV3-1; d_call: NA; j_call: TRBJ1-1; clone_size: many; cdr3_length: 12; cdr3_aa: CASRDGYTEAFF; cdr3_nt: TGTGCCAGCAGAGACGGCTACACTGAAGCTTTCTTT
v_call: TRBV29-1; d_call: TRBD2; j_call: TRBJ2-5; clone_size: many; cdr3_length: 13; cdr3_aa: CSAQTSAQETQYF; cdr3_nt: TGCAGCGCCCAGACTAGCGCCCAAGAGACCCAGTACTTC
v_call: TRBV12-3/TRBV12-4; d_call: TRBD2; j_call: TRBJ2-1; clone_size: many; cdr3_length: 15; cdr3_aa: CASSLRRERGNEQFF; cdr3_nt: TGTGCCAGCAGTTTAAGGCGGGAGCGGGGCAATGAGCAGTTCTTC
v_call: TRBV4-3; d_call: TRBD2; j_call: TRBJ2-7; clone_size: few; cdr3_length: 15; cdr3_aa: CASSQALAGGGEQYF; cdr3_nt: TGCGCCAGCAGCCAAGCATTGGCGGGAGGTGGCGAGCAGTACTTC
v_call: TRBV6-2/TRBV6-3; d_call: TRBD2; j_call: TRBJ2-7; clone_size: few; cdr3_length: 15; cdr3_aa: CASSLPSGSPGEQYF; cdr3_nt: TGTGCCAGCAGTCTACCTAGCGGGTCACCTGGGGAGCAGTACTTC
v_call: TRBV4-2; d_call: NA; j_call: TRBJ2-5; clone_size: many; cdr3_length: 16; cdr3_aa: CASSQFSPRAQETQYF; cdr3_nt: TGTGCCAGCAGCCAATTCTCCCCCCGAGCCCAAGAGACCCAGTACTTC
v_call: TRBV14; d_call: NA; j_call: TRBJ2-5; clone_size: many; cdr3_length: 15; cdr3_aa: CASSQDPSRPETQYF; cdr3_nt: TGTGCCAGCAGCCAAGATCCCTCTCGGCCAGAGACCCAGTACTTC
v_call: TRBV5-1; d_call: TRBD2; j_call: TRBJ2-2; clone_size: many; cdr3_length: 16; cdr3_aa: CASSSVGRANTGELFF; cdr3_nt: TGCGCCAGCAGTTCAGTCGGGAGGGCGAACACCGGGGAGCTGTTTTTT
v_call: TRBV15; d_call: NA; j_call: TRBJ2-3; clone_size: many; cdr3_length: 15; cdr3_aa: CATSRDPNPADTQYF; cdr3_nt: TGTGCCACCAGCAGAGATCCGAATCCCGCAGATACGCAGTATTTT
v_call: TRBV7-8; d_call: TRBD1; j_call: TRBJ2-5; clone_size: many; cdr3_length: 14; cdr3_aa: CASSSTGGRETQYF; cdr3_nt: TGTGCCAGCAGCTCAACAGGGGGCAGGGAGACCCAGTACTTC
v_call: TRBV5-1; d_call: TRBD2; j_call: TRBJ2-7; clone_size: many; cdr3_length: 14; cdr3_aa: CASSQGGGSYEQYF; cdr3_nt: TGCGCCAGCAGCCAGGGAGGCGGGAGCTACGAGCAGTACTTC
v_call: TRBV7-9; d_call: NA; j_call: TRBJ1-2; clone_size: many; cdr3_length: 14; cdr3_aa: CASSSPPGREGYTF; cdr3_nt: TGTGCCAGCAGCTCCCCCCCGGGCAGGGAGGGCTACACCTTC
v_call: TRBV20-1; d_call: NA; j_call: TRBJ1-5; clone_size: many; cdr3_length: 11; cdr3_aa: CSASPGGFQHF; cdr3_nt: TGCAGTGCTAGTCCGGGGGGCTTTCAGCATTTT
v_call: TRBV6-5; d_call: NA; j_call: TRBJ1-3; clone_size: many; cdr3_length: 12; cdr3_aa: CASSSLRNTIYF; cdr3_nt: TGTGCCAGCAGTTCCCTAAGAAACACCATATATTTT
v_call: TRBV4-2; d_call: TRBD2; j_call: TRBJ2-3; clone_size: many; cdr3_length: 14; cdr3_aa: CASSQGTSADTQYF; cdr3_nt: TGTGCCAGCAGCCAAGGGACTAGCGCAGATACGCAGTATTTT
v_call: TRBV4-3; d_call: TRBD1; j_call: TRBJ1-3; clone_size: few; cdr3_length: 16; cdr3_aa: CASSPTTGSSGNTIYF; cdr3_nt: TGCGCCAGCAGCCCGACGACAGGGAGCTCTGGAAACACCATATATTTT
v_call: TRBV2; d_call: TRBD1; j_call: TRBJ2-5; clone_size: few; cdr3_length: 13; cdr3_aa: CATKTGGQETQYF; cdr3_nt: TGTGCCACCAAGACAGGGGGCCAAGAGACCCAGTACTTC
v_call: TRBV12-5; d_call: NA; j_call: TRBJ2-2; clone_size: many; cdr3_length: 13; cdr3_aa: CASGLELVGELFF; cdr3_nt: TGTGCTAGTGGTCTAGAGTTGGTCGGGGAGCTGTTTTTT
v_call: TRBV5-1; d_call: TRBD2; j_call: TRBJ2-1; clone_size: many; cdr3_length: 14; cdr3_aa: CASSPGTKGGEQFF; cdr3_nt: TGCGCCAGCAGCCCCGGGACTAAAGGTGGTGAGCAGTTCTTC
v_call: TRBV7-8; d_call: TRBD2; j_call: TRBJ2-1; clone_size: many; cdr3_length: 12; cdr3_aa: CASSFGGLGQFF; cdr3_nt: TGTGCCAGCAGCTTCGGAGGACTAGGACAGTTCTTC
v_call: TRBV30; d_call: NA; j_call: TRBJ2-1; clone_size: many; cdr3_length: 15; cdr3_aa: CAWSTPPGTYNEQFF; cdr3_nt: TGTGCCTGGAGTACTCCTCCCGGGACCTACAATGAGCAGTTCTTC
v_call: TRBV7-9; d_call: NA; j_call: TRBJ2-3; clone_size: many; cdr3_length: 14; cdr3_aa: CASTPSGSTDTQYF; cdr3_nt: TGTGCCAGCACACCCAGCGGGAGCACAGATACGCAGTATTTT
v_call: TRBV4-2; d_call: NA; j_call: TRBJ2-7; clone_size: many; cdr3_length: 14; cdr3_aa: CASSQVLPSREQYF; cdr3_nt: TGTGCCAGCAGCCAAGTCCTCCCCTCCCGCGAGCAGTACTTC
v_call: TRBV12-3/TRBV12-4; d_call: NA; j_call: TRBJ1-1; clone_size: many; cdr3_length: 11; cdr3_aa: CASSLGGEAFF; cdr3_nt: TGTGCCAGCAGTTTAGGGGGTGAAGCTTTCTTT
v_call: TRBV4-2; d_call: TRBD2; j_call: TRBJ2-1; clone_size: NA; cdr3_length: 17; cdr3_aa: CASSPGVTSGGGNEQFF; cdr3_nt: TGTGCCAGCAGCCCCGGGGTGACTAGCGGGGGTGGCAATGAGCAGTTCTTC
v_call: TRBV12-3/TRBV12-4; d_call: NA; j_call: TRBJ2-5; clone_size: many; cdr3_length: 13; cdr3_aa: CASSKTPKQTQYF; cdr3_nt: TGTGCCAGCAGCAAGACACCCAAGCAGACCCAGTACTTC
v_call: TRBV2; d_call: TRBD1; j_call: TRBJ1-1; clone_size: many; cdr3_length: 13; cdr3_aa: CASNMGQGNEAFF; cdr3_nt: TGTGCCAGCAACATGGGACAGGGGAATGAAGCTTTCTTT
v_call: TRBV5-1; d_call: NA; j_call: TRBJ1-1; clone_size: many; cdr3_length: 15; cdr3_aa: CASSLAGKGGTEAFF; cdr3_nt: TGCGCCAGCAGCTTGGCGGGGAAAGGCGGCACTGAAGCTTTCTTT
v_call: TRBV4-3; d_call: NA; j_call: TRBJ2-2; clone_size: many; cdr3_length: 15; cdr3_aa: CASSQEGGVPGELFF; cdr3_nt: TGCGCCAGCAGCCAAGAAGGAGGGGTTCCCGGGGAGCTGTTTTTT
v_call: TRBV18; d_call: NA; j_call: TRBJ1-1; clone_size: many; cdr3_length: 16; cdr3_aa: CASSPPIGSLNTEAFF; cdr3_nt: TGTGCCAGCTCACCACCGATCGGCTCCCTTAACACTGAAGCTTTCTTT
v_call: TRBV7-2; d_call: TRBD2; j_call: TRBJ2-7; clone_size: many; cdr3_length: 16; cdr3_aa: CASSLASTSGSYEQYF; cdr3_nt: TGTGCCAGCAGCTTGGCGAGTACTAGCGGGTCCTACGAGCAGTACTTC
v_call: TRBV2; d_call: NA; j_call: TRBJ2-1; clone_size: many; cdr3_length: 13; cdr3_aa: CASSETGRGGQFF; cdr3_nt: TGTGCCAGCAGTGAGACAGGTCGGGGCGGGCAGTTCTTC
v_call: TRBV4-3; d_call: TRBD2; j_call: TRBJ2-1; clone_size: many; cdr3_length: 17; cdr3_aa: CASSPRLAGGLYNEQFF; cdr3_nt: TGCGCCAGCAGCCCGCGACTAGCGGGAGGGCTTTACAATGAGCAGTTCTTC
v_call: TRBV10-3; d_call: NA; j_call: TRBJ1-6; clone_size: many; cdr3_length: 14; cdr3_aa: CAIRGDSDNSPLHF; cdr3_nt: TGTGCCATCAGAGGTGACAGTGATAATTCACCCCTCCACTTT
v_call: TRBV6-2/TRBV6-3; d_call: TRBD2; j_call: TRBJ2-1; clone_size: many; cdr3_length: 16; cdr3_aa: CASSQSGTSVHNEQFF; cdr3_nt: TGTGCCAGCAGTCAATCCGGGACTAGCGTTCACAATGAGCAGTTCTTC
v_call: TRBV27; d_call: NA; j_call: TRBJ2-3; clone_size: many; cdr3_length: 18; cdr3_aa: CASSLLSSPGVRADTQYF; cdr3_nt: TGTGCCAGCAGTTTATTATCATCTCCGGGAGTTCGGGCAGATACGCAGTATTTT
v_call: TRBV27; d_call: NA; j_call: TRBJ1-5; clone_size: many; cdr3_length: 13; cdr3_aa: CASSGRFNQPQHF; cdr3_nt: TGTGCCAGCAGTGGACGGTTCAATCAGCCCCAGCATTTT
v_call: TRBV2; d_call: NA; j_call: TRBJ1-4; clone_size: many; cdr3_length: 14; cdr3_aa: CASYYFATNEKLFF; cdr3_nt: TGTGCCAGTTACTACTTTGCAACTAATGAAAAACTGTTTTTT
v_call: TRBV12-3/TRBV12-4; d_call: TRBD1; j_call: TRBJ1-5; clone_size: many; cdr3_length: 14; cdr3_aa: CASKTGGLNQPQHF; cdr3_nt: TGTGCCAGCAAGACAGGGGGCCTCAATCAGCCCCAGCATTTT
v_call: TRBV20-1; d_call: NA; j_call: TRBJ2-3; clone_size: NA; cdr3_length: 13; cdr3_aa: CSARDPNWDTQYF; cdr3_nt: TGCAGTGCTAGAGACCCCAATTGGGATACGCAGTATTTT
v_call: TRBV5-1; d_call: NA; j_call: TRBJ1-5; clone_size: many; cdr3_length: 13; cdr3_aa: CASSLAENQPQHF; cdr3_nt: TGCGCCAGCAGCTTGGCCGAGAATCAGCCCCAGCATTTT
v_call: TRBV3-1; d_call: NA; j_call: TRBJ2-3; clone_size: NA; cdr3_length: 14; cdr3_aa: CASSQVALPDTQYF; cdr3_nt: TGTGCCAGCAGCCAAGTGGCCTTGCCAGATACGCAGTATTTT
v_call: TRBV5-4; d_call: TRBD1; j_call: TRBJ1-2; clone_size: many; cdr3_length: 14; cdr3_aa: CASSFTGTGLGYTF; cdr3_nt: TGTGCCAGCAGCTTCACCGGGACAGGGCTCGGCTACACCTTC